This TCR beta chain originates from a study of blood T cells in healthy people across ages. Study outcomes and limitations: Naive CD4+ cell counts and diversity both ran higher in long-lived than in aged donors.

A second PCR of about 6 to 11 cycles used a sample-barcoded 5' primer and a J-beta primer mix. Every sample gave at least 3 million paired-end reads containing CDR3. Using its own MiXCR run on the 5' RACE reads, TCRdb lists one record per CDR3 protein. The repertoire holds 1 million to 1.2 million distinct CDR3 sequences, around two fifths seen once, with 10% to 15% in the top ten. Donation came from healthy Caucasian individuals in Russia who were aged 6 to 90. Samples each had at least 5 micrograms of total RNA extracted. This clonotype showed up just a few times. What it recognizes is unknown. V lost 2 bases to trimming and J lost 5 bases, with 0 bases between them. Germline V gene sequence: CDR1 SQVTM, CDR2 ANQGSEA. The CDR3 spans 10 residues.

The sample was blood. V is TRBV29-1 and J is TRBJ1-4, with no clear D. The TCR sequence derives from a man aged 18 to 35 in good health. CDR3 region: CSVENEKLFF. The CDR3 nucleotides read TGCAGCGTTGAAAATGAAAAACTGTTTTTT.